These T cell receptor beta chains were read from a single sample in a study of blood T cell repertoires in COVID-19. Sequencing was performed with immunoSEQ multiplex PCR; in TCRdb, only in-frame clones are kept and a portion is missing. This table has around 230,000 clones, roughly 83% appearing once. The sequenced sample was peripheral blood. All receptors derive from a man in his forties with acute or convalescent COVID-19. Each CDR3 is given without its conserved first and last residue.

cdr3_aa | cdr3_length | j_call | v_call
AITGQGVNYGYT | 12 | TRBJ1-2 | TRBV10-3
ASSLASGQGAYEQY | 14 | TRBJ2-7 | TRBV7-2
AISESPGSYNEQF | 13 | TRBJ2-1 | TRBV10-3
ASTLGTSAYNEQF | 13 | TRBJ2-1 | TRBV7-9
ASSSSGTGDPYEQY | 14 | TRBJ2-7 | TRBV5-6
ASRVQFGYT | 9 | TRBJ1-2 | TRBV6-5
ASSPGTSGQETQY | 13 | TRBJ2-5 | TRBV4-3
ASGRTGSNQPQH | 12 | TRBJ1-5 | TRBV12-5
ASSQRIGTGKNSPLH | 15 | TRBJ1-6 | TRBV3-1/TRBV3-2
ASSLGRTEAF | 10 | TRBJ1-1 | TRBV7-9
ASSSQGDQPQH | 11 | TRBJ1-5 | TRBV7-9
ASSLRRTEAF | 10 | TRBJ1-1 | TRBV11-1
ASSLAFSSGVTDTQY | 15 | TRBJ2-3 | TRBV5-1
ASSQGARGGFEQY | 13 | TRBJ2-7 | TRBV3-1/TRBV3-2
ASSRTRYNEQF | 11 | TRBJ2-1 | TRBV7-6
ATTTGEVADTQY | 12 | TRBJ2-3 | TRBV5-4
ASSPSGQGWDTQY | 13 | TRBJ2-3 | TRBV7-9
ASNVGLAGIVGYNEQF | 16 | TRBJ2-1 | TRBV5-1
ASSPFTGAEAF | 11 | TRBJ1-1 | TRBV18
ASSSGMGEQF | 10 | TRBJ2-1 | TRBV7-6
ASSKEYEQY | 9 | TRBJ2-7 | TRBV5-5
ASRQSGTDGYT | 11 | TRBJ1-2 | TRBV7-9
SVGQGAQQPQH | 11 | TRBJ1-5 | TRBV29-1
SVGGEGEAKNIQY | 13 | TRBJ2-4 | TRBV29-1
ASSVDPVGRANEKLF | 15 | TRBJ1-4 | TRBV9
AISKPGQGDSEQY | 13 | TRBJ2-7 | TRBV10-3
ASSQFGGNYEQY | 12 | TRBJ2-7 | TRBV4-3
ASQGSNQPQH | 10 | TRBJ1-5 | TRBV19
ASSSLTSSGNTIY | 13 | TRBJ1-3 | TRBV6-5
ASSPTGSYGYT | 11 | TRBJ1-2 | TRBV12-3/TRBV12-4
ASSLSLLAGKETQY | 14 | TRBJ2-5 | TRBV5-6
ASAFGQGNQPQH | 12 | TRBJ1-5 | TRBV12-5
ASSYFVEGQPQH | 12 | TRBJ1-5 | TRBV6-5
SVDTYTGELF | 10 | TRBJ2-2 | TRBV29-1
ASSPGTDTEAF | 11 | TRBJ1-1 | TRBV3-1/TRBV3-2
ASRRAPSGSYEQY | 13 | TRBJ2-7 | TRBV2
ASSLMEVEDTQY | 12 | TRBJ2-3 | TRBV5-4
ASSQEASFSYNEQF | 14 | TRBJ2-1 | TRBV4-2